Below are 27 T cell receptor beta chains sequenced from a single sample in a study of T cell repertoires in cytomegalovirus infection. TCRdb reprocessed the reads with MiXCR, giving one entry per CDR3 protein. Of hundreds of thousands of distinct CDR3 sequences detected, 17% appear once; the ten largest clones hold 12%. Input material: PBMCs. The receptors stem from a human donor in good health (CMV status not recorded). Some clones in this sample may be carry-over from other donors' samples.

This clonotype came up a few times. The chain's CDR3 is CASSQDMGTGGNEQYF. In DNA form, the CDR3 reads TGTGCCAGCAGCCAAGATATGGGGACAGGGGGTAACGAGCAGTACTTC. This chain links TRBV4-2 with TRBJ2-7, with 11 bases fitting TRBD1. Germline lookup yields CDR1 LGHNA and CDR2 YNFKEQ. The CDR3 runs 16 residues. The trim removed 0 bases at V and 5 bases at J, leaving 6 bases unmatched.

This clonotype was observed a handful of times. V usage is TRBV7-2 and J usage is TRBJ2-7; no firm D call. The V end lost 1 base, the J end lost 2 bases, and 9 bases lay between the germline ends. The V gene's germline CDR1 is SGHTA and CDR2 FQGNSA. The CDR3 is 14 residues long. CDR3 sequence: CASSLVSSAYEQYF. CDR3 nucleotides: TGTGCCAGCAGCTTAGTTTCTAGTGCCTACGAGCAGTACTTC.

This clonotype was seen a handful of times. The genes are TRBV5-6 and TRBJ1-6, with D perhaps TRBD1 (6 bases). The germline CDR1 and CDR2 sequences are SGHDT and YYEEEE. Trimming pared 0 bases from V and 10 bases from J, leaving 17 bases between. The CDR3 loop spans 16 amino acids. In DNA, the CDR3 is TGTGCCAGCAGCTTGGCACCAGGGGCTACGAAGTCACCCCTCCACTTT. Amino acids: CASSLAPGATKSPLHF.

This clonotype was recorded many times. This chain joins TRBV12-3 or TRBV12-4 and TRBJ1-3; maybe TRBD1 (5 bases). The V gene lost 5 bases and the J gene lost 9 bases, with 14 bases spanning the gap. This CDR3 contains 13 residues. The CDR3 DNA sequence: TGTGCCAGCAGTCGACTCGGGACCGGCACCATATATTTT. Protein sequence: CASSRLGTGTIYF.

This clonotype occurred many times. This chain connects TRBV7-9 to TRBJ1-1; D is ambiguous. Trimming pared 5 bases from V and 4 bases from J, leaving 14 bases between. The length of the CDR3 is 14 residues. CDR1 and CDR2 (germline): SEHNR, FQNEAQ (reference sequence). DNA for the CDR3: TGTGCCAGCAGCGTGATAGGTCGTAGCACTGAAGCTTTCTTT. Its protein is CASSVIGRSTEAFF.

This clonotype was found a few times. The chain employs TRBV7-9 and TRBJ2-3, with D maybe TRBD1 (6 bases). The CDR3 length is 16 residues. The V gene lost 5 bases and the J gene lost 0 bases, with 15 bases spanning the gap. Germline V CDR1 and CDR2: SEHNR, FQNEAQ (reference sequence). The CDR3 loop is CASSGRDIASTDTQYF. CDR3 DNA sequence: TGTGCCAGCAGCGGCAGGGACATCGCTAGCACAGATACGCAGTATTTT.

This clonotype has only a few counts. This rearrangement joins TRBV7-9 to TRBJ1-5; maybe TRBD1 (5 bases). CDR1 and CDR2 from the germline V gene are SEHNR and FQNEAQ (reference sequence). Deletions cut 7 bases from V and 4 bases from J, with 11 bases between. CDR3 length: 13 residues. The CDR3 DNA is TGTGCCAGCACCGGGGGGGGGAATCAGCCCCAGCATTTT. This encodes CASTGGGNQPQHF.

This chain uses TRBV12-3 or TRBV12-4 with TRBJ2-1; D may be TRBD2 (6 bases). There are 13 residues in the CDR3. V dropped 6 bases and J dropped 8 bases, with 14 bases sitting between them. Here the CDR3 DNA reads TGTGCCAGCAGCTCGCCGTGGGGGGATGAGCAGTTCTTC. Protein: CASSSPWGDEQFF.

This chain connects TRBV12-3 or TRBV12-4 to TRBJ2-1; 8 bases are shared with TRBD2. J was trimmed by 0 bases and V by 4 bases; bases with no gene match: 2. The CDR3 spans 15 residues. DNA for the CDR3: TGTGCCAGCAGTTCCGGGACTAGCTCCTACAATGAGCAGTTCTTC. It specifies CASSSGTSSYNEQFF.

This clonotype was recorded a few times. The rearrangement joins TRBV19 to TRBJ2-5; TRBD2 is a possible D gene (6 bases). CDR1 and CDR2 from the germline V gene are LNHDA and SQIVND (reference sequence). V shed 3 bases and J shed 4 bases, with 6 bases lying between them. This CDR3 is 12 amino acids long. The CDR3 reads CASSIGGETQYF. The DNA for the CDR3 is TGTGCCAGTAGTATCGGGGGAGAGACCCAGTACTTC.

The chain carries TRBV6-6 and TRBJ1-5; D remains unclear. V was clipped by 10 bases and J by 1 base, with 14 bases between them. Germline-derived CDR1 and CDR2 are MNHNY and SVGAGI (reference sequence). The CDR3 loop spans 14 amino acids. The CDR3 region is CATRRGRSNQPQHF. The CDR3 DNA is TGTGCCACAAGGAGAGGGAGGAGCAATCAGCCCCAGCATTTT.

This clonotype was seen many times. The chain carries TRBV7-8 and TRBJ2-5; D gene ambiguous. Germline-derived CDR1 and CDR2 are SGHVS and FQNEAQ. V was cut by 6 bases and J by 4 bases, with 15 bases left in between. This CDR3 has 14 residues. In DNA, the CDR3 is TGTGCCAGCAGTAACGCCCCCCGCGGAGAGACCCAGTACTTC. Its protein product is CASSNAPRGETQYF.

Ten or more counts support this clonotype. The chain is built from TRBV20-1 and TRBJ1-2; tentative D call: TRBD1 (6 bases). V lost 3 bases to trimming and J lost 4 bases, with 18 bases between them. The CDR3 totals 15 residues. The germline V gene has CDR1 DFQATT and CDR2 SNEGSKA (reference sequence). The CDR3 DNA reads as TGCAGTGCTAGGGCGGACCAAGGGGGACCCTATGGCTACACCTTC. Encoded protein: CSARADQGGPYGYTF.

V is TRBV10-3 and J is TRBJ2-7; D is perhaps TRBD1 (6 bases). This CDR3 has 14 amino acids. Germline CDR1 is ENHRY and CDR2 is SYGVKD. V lost 0 bases, J lost 6 bases, and 12 bases lay in between. Here the CDR3 reads CAISESWVQGEQYF. The CDR3 DNA is TGTGCCATCAGTGAGTCCTGGGTACAGGGCGAGCAGTACTTC.

This clonotype was seen many times. The V and J genes are TRBV6-5 and TRBJ2-2; 7 nucleotides agree with TRBD2. The CDR3 loop spans 16 amino acids. The J segment lost 0 bases and the V segment lost 5 bases, leaving 6 bases of the junction unmatched. CDR1 and CDR2 from the germline V gene are MNHEY and SVGAGI. This CDR3 is CASSGPGGPNTGELFF. CDR3 in DNA: TGTGCCAGCAGTGGCCCGGGGGGTCCGAACACCGGGGAGCTGTTTTTT.

The table lists this clonotype with many counts. V and J are TRBV2 and TRBJ1-4; D is unclear. V was clipped by 7 bases and J by 4 bases, with 7 bases between them. From germline, CDR1 is SNHLY and CDR2 FYNNEI. The CDR3 loop spans 12 amino acids. DNA for the CDR3: TGTGCCAGCAATTCGGGTAATGAAAAACTGTTTTTT. It specifies CASNSGNEKLFF.

Of note for this clonotype: This may come from a read error, since a much larger clone is one base off. The rearrangement uses TRBV12-3 or TRBV12-4 and TRBJ2-5; no firm D call. This CDR3 region has 12 residues. V gave up 6 bases and J gave up 5 bases, with 10 bases separating them. CDR3 sequence reads: CASSAFRETQYF. The CDR3 DNA sequence: TGTGCCAGCAGCGCGTTTCGGGAGACCCAGTACTTC.

This clonotype was counted many times. The gene calls are TRBV6-5 and TRBJ1-3; D gene uncertain. Germline V gives CDR1 MNHEY, CDR2 SVGAGI. The CDR3 has 18 residues. V was clipped by 0 bases and J by 0 bases, with 15 bases between them. The CDR3 DNA reads as TGTGCCAGCAGTTACTCGAGGACCGACGGTCACTCTGGAAACACCATATATTTT. It encodes CASSYSRTDGHSGNTIYF.

This clonotype was observed many times. The genes are TRBV7-9 and TRBJ2-2; D gene ambiguous. The germline V and J ends were trimmed by 4 bases and 7 bases, with 7 bases remaining between them. This CDR3 comprises 12 residues. Germline V CDR1 and CDR2: SEHNR, FQNEAQ (reference sequence). CDR3 sequence reads: CASSSQFGELFF. The CDR3 nucleotides read TGTGCCAGCAGCTCGCAATTCGGGGAGCTGTTTTTT.

The rearrangement joins TRBV3-1 to TRBJ2-5; D is perhaps TRBD1 or TRBD2 (5 bases each). The length of the CDR3 is 15 residues. The germline V and J ends were trimmed by 3 bases and 3 bases, with 14 bases remaining between them. Germline V CDR1 and CDR2: LGHDT, YNNKEL (reference sequence). Written as DNA, the CDR3 is TGTGCCAGCAGCCACCCAGGGAGAGAGGAAGAGACCCAGTACTTC. This encodes CASSHPGREEETQYF.

This clonotype has a handful of counts. The CDR3 reads CASSLDTYEQYF. In DNA, the CDR3 is TGTGCCAGCAGCCTTGACACCTACGAGCAGTACTTC. The V and J genes are TRBV13 and TRBJ2-7; D gene unclear. Germline V gives CDR1 PRHDT, CDR2 FYEKMQ (reference sequence). V shed 5 bases and J shed 2 bases, with 7 bases lying between them. The CDR3 length is 12 residues.

This clonotype was found a few times. The V gene is TRBV18, the J gene TRBJ2-4; D is uncertain. Germline loops: CDR1 KGHSH, CDR2 LQKENI. CDR3 length: 14 amino acids. Trimming stripped 0 bases from V and 5 bases from J, with 8 bases between. The CDR3 loop is CASSPPSDQNIQYF. DNA of the CDR3: TGTGCCAGCTCACCACCGTCTGACCAAAACATTCAGTACTTC. The full variable domain, with the rest looked up from reference TRBV18 and TRBJ2-4, is NAGVMQNPRHLVRRRGQEARLRCSPMKGHSHVYWYRQLPEEGLKFMVYLQKENIIDESGMPKERFSAEFPKEGPSILRIQQVVRGDSAAYFCASSPPSDQNIQYFGAGTRLSVL.

This sequence joins TRBV24-1 and TRBJ2-1, with 8 bases that match TRBD1. CDR1 KGHDR and CDR2 SFDVKD come from the germline V gene. V shed 1 base and J 8 bases; nucleotides not matched to a gene: 3. The CDR3 is made up of 14 amino acids. CDR3: CATSDFRTGYEQFF. Written as DNA, the CDR3 is TGTGCCACCAGTGATTTTAGGACAGGGTATGAGCAGTTCTTC.

This clonotype was seen ten or more times. V is TRBV7-2 and J is TRBJ1-2, with D uncertain. CDR1 is SGHTA and CDR2 is FQGNSA in the germline V gene. V was clipped by 7 bases and J by 3 bases, with 15 bases between them. The CDR3 is 14 residues long. In DNA form, the CDR3 reads TGTGCCAGCACCTCTCCCGGAGTTTACTATGGCTACACCTTC. Its protein product is CASTSPGVYYGYTF.

The chain carries TRBV5-4 and TRBJ1-2; unclear D gene. Between the trimmed V and J ends, which lost 6 bases and 4 bases, there was a span of 19 bases. The germline V gene encodes CDR1 SGHNT and CDR2 YYREEE (reference sequence). The CDR3 loop spans 15 amino acids. CDR3 bases: TGTGCCAGCAATCTGAGGGCGGAGGGCGGCTATGGCTACACCTTC. This gives the protein CASNLRAEGGYGYTF.

The sample holds a few counts of this clonotype. The chain couples TRBV6-1 to TRBJ2-1, with a possible D match to TRBD1 (5 bases). V lost 1 base to trimming and J lost 14 bases, with 15 bases between them. This CDR3 contains 13 residues. Germline assignment: CDR1 MNHNS and CDR2 SASEGT. The CDR3 DNA is TGTGCCAGCAGTGAAGAGGGGTTTTCGATTAAGTTCTTC. This codes for CASSEEGFSIKFF.

The table lists this clonotype with many counts. The chain has TRBV7-2 and TRBJ1-2; D possibly corresponds to TRBD1 (5 bases). CDR1 is SGHTA and CDR2 is FQGNSA in the germline V gene. V was trimmed by 1 base and J by 4 bases, leaving 10 bases between them. The CDR3 is made up of 14 amino acids. CDR3 sequence: CASSLERGIYGYTF. The DNA of the CDR3 is TGTGCCAGCAGCTTAGAGCGGGGCATCTATGGCTACACCTTC.